Shown below are 17 T cell receptor beta chains from a single sample sequenced in a study of blood T cell repertoires in COVID-19. This table comes from immunoSEQ multiplex PCR, and its TCRdb copy is limited to in-frame clones, with some not included. The profile shows about 110,000 clones, over 75% of them singletons. The sample comprised peripheral blood. The receptors derive from an elderly woman with active or convalescent COVID-19.

The chain has TRBV5-1 and TRBJ2-7; no firm D call. The CDR3 consists of 15 residues. The V and J ends lost 0 bases and 6 bases respectively, with 16 bases between them. The V gene's germline CDR1 is SGHRS and CDR2 YFSETQ. CDR3 loop: CASSLVGSSLGEQYF. CDR3 in DNA: TGCGCCAGCAGCTTGGTCGGTAGTTCGCTTGGCGAGCAGTACTTC.

This sequence joins TRBV19 and TRBJ2-1; 13 bases line up with TRBD2. Germline CDR1 LNHDA, CDR2 SQIVND (reference sequence). The CDR3 spans 16 residues. V was pared by 6 bases and J by 4 bases, with 6 bases of the junction left unmatched. The CDR3 DNA reads TGTGCCAGTAGGAGCGGGACTAGCGGGATTTACAATGAGCAGTTCTTC. Translation gives CASRSGTSGIYNEQFF.

The chain joins TRBV30 to TRBJ1-1; D is undetermined. The CDR3 extends over 15 amino acids. Trimming took off 0 bases at V and 5 bases at J, with 16 bases between the two ends. Germline values: CDR1 GTSNPN, CDR2 SVGIG (reference sequence). The CDR3 protein is CAWSVGWAGRTEAFF. The CDR3 DNA reads TGTGCCTGGAGTGTGGGGTGGGCGGGAAGGACTGAAGCTTTCTTT.

The genes are TRBV7-2 and TRBJ2-1; a possible D gene is TRBD2 (6 bases). The CDR3 is 18 residues long. The ends were cut back, 4 bases at V and 4 bases at J, with 23 bases in the middle. Germline V gene data show CDR1 as SGHTA and CDR2 as FQGNSA. The DNA of the CDR3 is TGTGCCAGCAGCTACCGACCCGCCTCGGGAGTTCGGTACAATGAGCAGTTCTTC. Translated: CASSYRPASGVRYNEQFF.

V is TRBV28 and J is TRBJ1-5; 7 nucleotides align to TRBD1. The CDR3 contains 14 residues. The germline CDR1 and CDR2 sequences are MDHEN and SYDVKM. V was pared by 9 bases and J by 4 bases, with 9 bases of the junction left unmatched. CDR3 in amino acids: CASKQGFANQPQHF. The CDR3 DNA follows: TGTGCCAGTAAACAGGGGTTTGCGAATCAGCCCCAGCATTTT.

The rearrangement links TRBV11-1 to TRBJ2-1; 9 bases are shared with TRBD2. This CDR3 is 14 amino acids long. Germline loops: CDR1 SGHAT, CDR2 FQDESV (reference sequence). Germline trimming cut 6 bases from V and 6 bases from J; bases unmatched to any gene: 6. CDR3 nucleotides: TGTGCCAGCAGATCGCGGGAGGGCCTCAATGAGCAGTTCTTC. It specifies CASRSREGLNEQFF.

Turning to this clone: Sequence at one end of the junction differs from germline and may be a read error. V usage is TRBV9 and J usage is TRBJ2-6; 9 nucleotides match TRBD2. Germline CDR1 is SGDLS and CDR2 is YYNGEE. The CDR3 loop spans 21 amino acids. CDR3 nucleotide sequence: TGCGCCCCCCGCGCGGGGGGGGTTTTCGCGGGAGTAAGAAGAGGGGCCAACGTCCTGACTTTC. It codes for CAPRAGGVFAGVRRGANVLTF.

The chain combines TRBV9 with TRBJ2-3; TRBD2 matches 14 bases. Germline loops: CDR1 SGDLS, CDR2 YYNGEE. The CDR3 is made up of 23 amino acids. Unmatched junction bases numbered 23, after V lost 4 bases and J lost 1 base. The DNA for the CDR3 is TGTGCCAGCAGCCCACTAATTGGTTCAGGGGGGACTAGCGGGAGAAGGCGCACAGATACGCAGTATTTT. Protein: CASSPLIGSGGTSGRRRTDTQYF.

This sequence joins TRBV5-1 and TRBJ2-3, with 7 bases lining up with TRBD2. This CDR3 spans 13 amino acids. After removal of 5 bases from V and 3 bases from J, the junction contained 3 bases not matched to a gene. CDR1 is SGHRS, CDR2 YFSETQ, per germline. The CDR3 reads CASRHGRTDTQYF. The CDR3 DNA reads as TGCGCCAGCAGGCACGGGAGGACAGATACGCAGTATTTT.

The chain joins TRBV20-1 to TRBJ2-3, with D perhaps matching TRBD2 (5 bases). CDR1 and CDR2 from the germline V gene are DFQATT and SNEGSKA (reference sequence). This CDR3 is built from 13 residues. V lost 3 bases, J lost 6 bases, and 13 bases lay in between. CDR3 sequence: CSASTGIWDTQYF. The CDR3 nucleotides are TGCAGTGCTAGTACGGGGATCTGGGATACGCAGTATTTT.

This clone occurred a few times. CDR3 sequence reads: CASSIFKGRVNEQFF. CDR3 coding DNA: TGTGCCAGTAGTATTTTTAAGGGGAGGGTAAATGAGCAGTTCTTC. The rearrangement links TRBV19 to TRBJ2-1; 7 positions match TRBD2. CDR1 is LNHDA and CDR2 is SQIVND in the germline V gene (reference sequence). The CDR3 consists of 15 residues. V lost 3 bases to trimming and J lost 7 bases; unmatched junction nucleotides: 9.

This clone was recorded only once. The chain employs TRBV19 and TRBJ1-1, with 7 bases fitting TRBD1. Trimming removed 5 bases from V and 0 bases from J; junction bases left unmatched: 6. The germline V gene has CDR1 LNHDA and CDR2 SQIVND (reference sequence). The CDR3 is 15 amino acids. The CDR3 DNA reads as TGTGCCAGTAGTGCGGGACAGTTACTGAACACTGAAGCTTTCTTT. Encoded protein: CASSAGQLLNTEAFF.

This clone was seen a single time. The chain carries TRBV7-2 and TRBJ2-1, with a weak D call TRBD2 (6 bases). Germline-derived CDR1 and CDR2 are SGHTA and FQGNSA. Trimming shortened V by 4 bases and J by 8 bases, and 18 bases separated the two germline ends. The CDR3 sequence is 15 residues long. The DNA for the CDR3 is TGTGCCAGCAGCTCTGTCTTCGGGAGAGCGGATGAGCAGTTCTTC. The encoded protein is CASSSVFGRADEQFF.

CDR3 bases: TGTGCCAGCAGCTTGCAGGGTACAGGACTAGCGGGATCCTACAATGAGCAGTTCTTC. Protein sequence: CASSLQGTGLAGSYNEQFF. The V call is TRBV5-6, the J call TRBJ2-1; the match to TRBD2 covers 12 bases. Germline V gene sequence: CDR1 SGHDT, CDR2 YYEEEE. Germline trimming cut 1 base from V and 1 base from J; bases unmatched to any gene: 9. The CDR3 contains 19 residues.

This chain joins TRBV12-3 or TRBV12-4 and TRBJ2-3; D is unresolved. The CDR3 has 13 residues. Trimming shortened V by 7 bases and J by 0 bases, and 8 bases separated the two germline ends. The CDR3 nucleotides are TGTGCCAGCACGCTAACTAGCACAGATACGCAGTATTTT. Translated, it gives CASTLTSTDTQYF.

J is TRBJ1-3 and V is TRBV6-6; D uncertain. The CDR3 consists of 14 residues. Looked up from germline, CDR1 is MNHNY and CDR2 is SVGAGI (reference sequence). The V gene lost 6 bases and the J gene lost 2 bases, with 11 bases spanning the gap. The CDR3 spells CASSKGVAGNTIYF. In DNA, the CDR3 is TGTGCCAGCAGCAAGGGAGTTGCTGGAAACACCATATATTTT.

This rearrangement joins TRBV29-1 to TRBJ1-1; 9 positions agree with TRBD1. The CDR3 sequence is 12 residues long. Germline assignment: CDR1 SQVTM and CDR2 ANQGSEA. V gave up 0 bases and J gave up 9 bases; unmatched junction bases: 2. CDR3 sequence: CSVEENRGQAFF. The DNA of the CDR3 is TGCAGCGTTGAAGAAAACAGGGGGCAAGCTTTCTTT.